This T cell receptor (beta chain) was sequenced in a study of blood T cell repertoires in COVID-19. The wider study: Samples of COVID-19 (acute and convalescent) were obtained from the United States, Italy and Spain. PBMCs, B-cell-depleted T cells, or T cells were the source of the cDNA or gDNA that made up the material.

Method: immunoSEQ multiplex PCR; TCRdb's copy keeps in-frame clones and lacks some. The table has about 140,000 clones, over 80% seen once. This CDR3 comprises 14 residues. The V and J ends lost 6 bases and 3 bases respectively, with 13 bases between them. CDR1 is SGHTA and CDR2 is FQGNSA in the germline V gene. The sequence derives from an elderly woman with acute or convalescent COVID-19. The genes are TRBV7-2 and TRBJ2-3, with D tentatively TRBD1 (6 bases). Sequencing was performed on peripheral blood. CDR3 sequence reads: CASRPTTGTDTQYF. CDR3 nucleotides: TGTGCCAGCAGGCCTACAACAGGGACAGATACGCAGTATTTT.